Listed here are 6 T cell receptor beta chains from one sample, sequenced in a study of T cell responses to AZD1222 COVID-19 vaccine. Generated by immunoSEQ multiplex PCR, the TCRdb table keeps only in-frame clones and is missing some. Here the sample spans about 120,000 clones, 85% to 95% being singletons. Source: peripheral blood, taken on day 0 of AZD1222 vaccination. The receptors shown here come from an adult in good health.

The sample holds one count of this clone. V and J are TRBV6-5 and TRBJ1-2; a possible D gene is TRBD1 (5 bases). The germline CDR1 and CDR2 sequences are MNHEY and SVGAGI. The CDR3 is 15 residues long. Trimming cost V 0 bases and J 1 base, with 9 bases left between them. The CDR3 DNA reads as TGTGCCAGCAGTTACTCGATACAGGATAACTATGGCTACACCTTC. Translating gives CASSYSIQDNYGYTF.

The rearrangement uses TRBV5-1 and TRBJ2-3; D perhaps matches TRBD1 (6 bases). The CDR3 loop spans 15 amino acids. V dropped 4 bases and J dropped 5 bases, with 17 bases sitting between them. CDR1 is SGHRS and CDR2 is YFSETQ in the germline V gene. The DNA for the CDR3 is TGCGCCAGCAGCCCCTCAACCGGGACACAAGATACGCAGTATTTT. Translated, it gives CASSPSTGTQDTQYF.

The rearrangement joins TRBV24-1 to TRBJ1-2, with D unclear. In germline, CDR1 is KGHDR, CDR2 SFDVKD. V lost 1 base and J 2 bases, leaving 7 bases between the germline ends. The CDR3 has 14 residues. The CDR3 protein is CATSDFASNYGYTF. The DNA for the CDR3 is TGTGCCACCAGTGATTTTGCCAGCAACTATGGCTACACCTTC.

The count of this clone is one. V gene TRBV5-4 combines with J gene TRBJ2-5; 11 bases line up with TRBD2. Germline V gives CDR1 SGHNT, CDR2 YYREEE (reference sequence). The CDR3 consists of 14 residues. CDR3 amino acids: CATLAGGNQETQYF. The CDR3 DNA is TGTGCGACGCTAGCGGGGGGAAACCAAGAGACCCAGTACTTC.

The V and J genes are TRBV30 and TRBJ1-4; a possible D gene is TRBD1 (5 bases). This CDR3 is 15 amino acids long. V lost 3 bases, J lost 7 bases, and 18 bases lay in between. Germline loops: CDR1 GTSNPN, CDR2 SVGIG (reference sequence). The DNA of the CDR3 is TGTGCCTGGAGCCAGGGACCAGTTGGGGGTGAAAAACTGTTTTTT. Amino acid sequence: CAWSQGPVGGEKLFF.

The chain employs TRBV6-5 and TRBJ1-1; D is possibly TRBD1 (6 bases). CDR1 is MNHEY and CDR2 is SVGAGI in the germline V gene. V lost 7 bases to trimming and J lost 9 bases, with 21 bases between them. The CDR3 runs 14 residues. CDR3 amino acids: CASTNPGTSYKAFF. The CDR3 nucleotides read TGTGCCAGCACTAATCCCGGGACAAGTTACAAAGCTTTCTTT.